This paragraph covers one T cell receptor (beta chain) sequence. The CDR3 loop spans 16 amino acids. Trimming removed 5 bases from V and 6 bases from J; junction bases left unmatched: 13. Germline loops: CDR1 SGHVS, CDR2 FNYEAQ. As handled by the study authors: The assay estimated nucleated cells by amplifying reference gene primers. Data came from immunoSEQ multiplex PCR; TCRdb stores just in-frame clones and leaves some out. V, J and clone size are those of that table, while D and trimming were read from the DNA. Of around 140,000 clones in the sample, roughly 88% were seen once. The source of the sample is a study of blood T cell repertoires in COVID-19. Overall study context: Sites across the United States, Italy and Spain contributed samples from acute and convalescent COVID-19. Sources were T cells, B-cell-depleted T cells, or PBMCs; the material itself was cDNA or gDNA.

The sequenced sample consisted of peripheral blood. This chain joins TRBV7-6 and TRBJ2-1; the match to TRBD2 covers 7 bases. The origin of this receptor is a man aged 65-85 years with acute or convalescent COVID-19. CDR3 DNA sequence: TGTGCCAGCAGCAGAAGTCCAGCGGGGTCTTTCAATGAGCAGTTCTTC. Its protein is CASSRSPAGSFNEQFF.